The 16 T cell receptor beta chains presented below share a single source sample, sequenced in a study of blood T cell repertoires in COVID-19. Sequencing was performed with immunoSEQ multiplex PCR; in TCRdb, only in-frame clones are kept and a portion is missing. The table has around 140,000 clones, around 81% seen once; the top ten hold roughly 1.6%. Sequencing was performed on peripheral blood. The receptors shown here come from a human donor in a cohort sampled during active COVID-19.

V is TRBV5-1 and J is TRBJ1-1; TRBD1 matches at 7 bases. CDR3 length: 15 residues. Germline V gene sequence: CDR1 SGHRS, CDR2 YFSETQ. V gave up 5 bases and J gave up 1 base; unmatched junction bases: 8. In nucleotides, the CDR3 is TGCGCCAGCAGAATGGGGACAGCCGAGAACACTGAAGCTTTCTTT. Translating it yields CASRMGTAENTEAFF.

The rearrangement joins TRBV27 to TRBJ1-1; tentative D call: TRBD1 (6 bases). This CDR3 has 14 residues. The V and J ends lost 5 bases and 6 bases respectively, with 16 bases between them. The germline V gene has CDR1 MNHEY and CDR2 SMNVEV (reference sequence). The CDR3 DNA reads as TGTGCCAGCAGTCAAACAGGGCTTCCGGCTGAAGCTTTCTTT. As protein: CASSQTGLPAEAFF.

This chain joins TRBV19 and TRBJ1-2, with no clear D. Per the germline V gene, CDR1 is LNHDA and CDR2 is SQIVND (reference sequence). The CDR3 sequence is 14 residues long. V shed 2 bases and J shed 0 bases, with 7 bases lying between them. CDR3 amino acids: CASSIFAANYGYTF. The CDR3, as DNA: TGTGCCAGTAGTATATTCGCAGCTAACTATGGCTACACCTTC.

The CDR3 region is CASSGTMNTEAFF. CDR3 nucleotides: TGTGCCAGTAGTGGGACTATGAACACTGAAGCTTTCTTT. V and J are TRBV19 and TRBJ1-1, with a tentative D call TRBD1 (5 bases). Germline values: CDR1 LNHDA, CDR2 SQIVND (reference sequence). Trimming removed 5 bases at V and 0 bases at J, with 7 bases between. The CDR3 sequence is 13 residues long.

The rearrangement joins TRBV28 to TRBJ2-7, with 8 positions matching TRBD1. J gave up 3 bases and V 6 bases, and 10 bases lay outside the gene matches. The CDR3 sequence is 15 residues long. Germline V gene data show CDR1 as MDHEN and CDR2 as SYDVKM. The CDR3 reads CASRSPQGALYEQYF. DNA of the CDR3: TGTGCCAGCAGGTCACCCCAGGGGGCCCTCTACGAGCAGTACTTC.

The J gene is TRBJ2-7, the V gene TRBV23-1, with a possible D match to TRBD1 (6 bases). TRBV23-1 is identified as an open reading frame with a role that is uncertain. The V gene lost 3 bases and the J gene lost 2 bases, with 14 bases spanning the gap. The CDR3 has 15 residues. The DNA of the CDR3 is TGCGCCAGCAGTCACACATTACAGGGAACCTACGAGCAGTACTTC. It is translated as CASSHTLQGTYEQYF.

The V gene is TRBV6-5, the J gene TRBJ1-4, with D possibly TRBD1 on 5 matching bases. Trimming left V 6 bases short and J 0 bases short, with 11 bases between. The CDR3 is 15 residues long. Germline V gene sequence: CDR1 MNHEY, CDR2 SVGAGI. The CDR3 DNA sequence: TGTGCCAGCAGGGCGGACATAACAACTAATGAAAAACTGTTTTTT. Its translation is CASRADITTNEKLFF.

In DNA, the CDR3 is TGCGCCAGCAGGGACGGGACAGGGGCTGAAGCTTTCTTT. It codes for CASRDGTGAEAFF. V usage is TRBV5-1 and J usage is TRBJ1-1; 10 nucleotides agree with TRBD1. J gave up 6 bases and V 5 bases, and 4 bases lay outside the gene matches. The CDR3 loop spans 13 amino acids. Germline V gene data show CDR1 as SGHRS and CDR2 as YFSETQ.

CDR3 in amino acids: CASSPGTGEFKPQHF. CDR3 in DNA: TGTGCCAGCAGCCCGGGGACAGGGGAATTCAAGCCCCAGCATTTT. This rearrangement joins TRBV5-5 to TRBJ1-5, with 10 nucleotides matching TRBD1. The CDR3 loop spans 15 amino acids. Germline CDR1 SGHKS, CDR2 YYEKEE (reference sequence). V trimming: 4 bases; J trimming: 8 bases; junction bases outside the gene matches: 9.

J is TRBJ1-2 and V is TRBV6-5; D not resolved. The CDR3 has 15 residues. The V end was cut by 11 bases, the J end by 1 base, with 20 bases between. Germline CDR1 reads MNHEY; CDR2 reads SVGAGI. The CDR3 DNA sequence: TGTGCCTCGATGCGGGAGGCAGGTGTTAACTATGGCTACACCTTC. This sequence encodes CASMREAGVNYGYTF.

Details on this clone: The germline gene is not matched at one end of the junction; a read error may be the cause. J is TRBJ1-1 and V is TRBV7-7; the D gene is possibly TRBD1 (6 bases). Germline V gene lookup returns CDR1 SSHAT and CDR2 FNYEAQ (reference sequence). CDR3 size: 15 residues. CDR3 DNA sequence: TGTGCTAGCAGCCCCATCGGGACACAGAACACTGAAGCTTTCTTT. Translating it yields CASSPIGTQNTEAFF.

The V call is TRBV6-6, the J call TRBJ1-2; tentatively, D is TRBD1 (6 bases). The germline V and J ends were trimmed by 0 bases and 6 bases, with 11 bases remaining between them. The CDR3 contains 14 residues. Germline loops: CDR1 MNHNY, CDR2 SVGAGI (reference sequence). CDR3 sequence (DNA): TGTGCCAGCAGTTACTCGGGGGCAGGGAATGGCTACACCTTC. Translated, it gives CASSYSGAGNGYTF.

The CDR3 is CASSYNRGVNSPLHF. Written as DNA, the CDR3 is TGCGCCAGCAGCTATAACAGGGGAGTAAATTCACCCCTCCACTTT. The chain uses TRBV5-1 and TRBJ1-6; 7 positions match TRBD1. Germline CDR1 and CDR2: SGHRS and YFSETQ. V was clipped by 3 bases and J by 7 bases; unmatched bases: 7. CDR3 length equals 15 residues.

This chain's CDR3 is CASIRTGVKSEAFF. The CDR3 nucleotides are TGTGCCAGCATTCGAACAGGGGTAAAGTCTGAAGCTTTCTTT. The chain joins TRBV6-5 to TRBJ1-1, with TRBD1 identical over 7 bases. CDR1 and CDR2 from the germline V gene are MNHEY and SVGAGI. V was pared by 7 bases and J by 6 bases, with 11 bases of the junction left unmatched. The CDR3 has 14 amino acids.

The table lists this clone with a few counts. The chain has TRBV11-2 and TRBJ2-3; TRBD2 agrees at 9 bases. CDR1 and CDR2 (germline): SGHAT, FQNNGV. The CDR3 is 15 residues long. The junction had 2 bases not matched to a gene; V was cut back by 2 bases and J by 2 bases. Written as DNA, the CDR3 is TGTGCCAGCAGCTTAACTAGCGGGTTCACAGATACGCAGTATTTT. Protein sequence: CASSLTSGFTDTQYF.

This clone was observed a few times. The V and J genes are TRBV2 and TRBJ1-1; possibly TRBD1 for D (5 bases). CDR1 and CDR2 (germline): SNHLY, FYNNEI. The V end was cut by 6 bases, the J end by 2 bases, with 10 bases between. The length of the CDR3 is 13 residues. The CDR3 nucleotides read TGTGCCAGCAGGAACAGGAGAAACACTGAAGCTTTCTTT. Its translation: CASRNRRNTEAFF.